This T cell receptor beta chain was documented in a study of human T cells and chemical hapten exposure. TCRdb processed the RACE reads anew with MiXCR; each CDR3 protein has one entry. The sample shows 62,000 or so distinct CDR3 sequences, roughly 9.8% of them seen only once. There are a few counts of this clonotype. Its antigen is unknown. With 1 base clipped from V and 6 bases from J, the junction kept 5 bases outside the gene matches. There are 15 residues in the CDR3. Germline lookup yields CDR1 SGHTA and CDR2 FQGNSA. Findings and caveats of the study: Expanded TCR counts at PT1 went up together with patch test score, a positive correlation. Expanded TCRs showed more large CDR3 clusters than pre-sensitization or healthy control sets.

Time point indicated: pre-sensitization, week 0. Specified treatment: therapeutic diphenylcyclopropenone sensitization with weekly scalp DPC. The chain links TRBV7-2 to TRBJ2-5, with 10 bases lining up with TRBD1. The origin of this receptor is a woman between 50 and 59 years old with alopecia areata. Some clones in this sample may be carry-over from other donors' samples. Sequenced here: whole blood, sampled in connection with sensitization to the hapten diphenylcyclopropenone (DPC). The CDR3 protein is CASSLGRTGGKTQYF. The CDR3 DNA is TGTGCCAGCAGCTTAGGAAGGACAGGGGGAAAGACCCAGTACTTC. The full variable domain, completed using reference TRBV7-2 and TRBJ2-5, is GAGVSQSPSNKVTEKGKDVELRCDPISGHTALYWYRQSLGQGLEFLIYFQGNSAPDKSGLPSDRFSAERTGGSVSTLTIQRTQQEDSAVYLCASSLGRTGGKTQYFGPGTRLLVL.